This T cell receptor beta chain came from a study of technical replicates of blood from a handful of donors. Here immunoSEQ multiplex PCR was the method, and the copy in TCRdb shows in-frame clones only, minus some. The table includes roughly 82,000 clones, just over 90% detected once. The CDR3 has 14 amino acids. Germline loops: CDR1 SGHRS, CDR2 YFSETQ. After removal of 4 bases from V and 6 bases from J, the junction contained 5 bases not matched to a gene. V is TRBV5-1 and J is TRBJ1-4; 8 nucleotides align to TRBD1. This sequence originates from a human donor in good health. Sequences were obtained from T cells isolated from PBMCs. The CDR3, as DNA: TGCGCCAGCAGCCCCGGGACAGGCTATGAAAAACTGTTTTTT. Protein sequence: CASSPGTGYEKLFF. Combining the CDR3 with reference TRBV5-1 and TRBJ1-4 gives the whole variable domain KAGVTQTPRYLIKTRGQQVTLSCSPISGHRSVSWYQQTPGQGLQFLFEYFSETQRNKGNFPGRFSGRQFSNSRSEMNVSTLELGDSALYLCASSPGTGYEKLFFGSGTQLSVL.